This paragraph covers one TCR beta chain sequence. Its target is not known. TCRdb fed the reads into MiXCR, producing one record per CDR3 protein. The data contain approximately 500,000 distinct CDR3 sequences, roughly 34% of them singletons. This specimen belongs to a study of T cell repertoires in cytomegalovirus infection. Study context: Recently described HLA-C-restricted plus well-studied HLA-B-restricted CMV epitopes were used.

Whole-study findings and limits: HLA-C-restricted TCR beta clonotypes specific for CMV led the ex vivo response.

Trimming cost V 4 bases and J 1 base, with 10 bases left between them. This CDR3 is built from 15 residues. CDR1 and CDR2 from the germline V gene are KGHDR and SFDVKD. The sequences come from cultured PBMCs, collected from culture after CMV antigen stimulation. The TCR comes from a human donor in good health (CMV status not recorded). Some clones in this sample may be carry-over from other donors' samples. The chain joins TRBV24-1 to TRBJ1-5, with unresolved D. CDR3 protein: CATSDDIISNQPQHF. The CDR3 DNA sequence: TGTGCCACCAGTGACGACATAATCAGCAATCAGCCCCAGCATTTT.